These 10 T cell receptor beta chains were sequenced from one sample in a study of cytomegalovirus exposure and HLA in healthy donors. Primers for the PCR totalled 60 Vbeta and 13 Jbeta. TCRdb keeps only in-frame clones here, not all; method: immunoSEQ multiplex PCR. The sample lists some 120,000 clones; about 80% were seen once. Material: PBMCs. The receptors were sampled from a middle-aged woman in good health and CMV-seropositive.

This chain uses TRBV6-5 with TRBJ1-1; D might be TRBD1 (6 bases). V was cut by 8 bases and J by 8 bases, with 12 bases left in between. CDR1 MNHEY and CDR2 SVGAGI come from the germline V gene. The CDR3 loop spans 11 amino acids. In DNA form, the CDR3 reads TGTGCCAGCGTGGACAGTTTCGAAGCTTTCTTT. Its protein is CASVDSFEAFF.

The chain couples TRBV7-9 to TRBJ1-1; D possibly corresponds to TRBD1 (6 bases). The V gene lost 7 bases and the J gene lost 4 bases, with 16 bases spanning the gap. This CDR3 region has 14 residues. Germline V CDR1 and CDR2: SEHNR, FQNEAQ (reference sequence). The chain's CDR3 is CASTSGRGATEAFF. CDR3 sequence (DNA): TGTGCCAGCACCTCAGGGAGGGGGGCCACTGAAGCTTTCTTT.

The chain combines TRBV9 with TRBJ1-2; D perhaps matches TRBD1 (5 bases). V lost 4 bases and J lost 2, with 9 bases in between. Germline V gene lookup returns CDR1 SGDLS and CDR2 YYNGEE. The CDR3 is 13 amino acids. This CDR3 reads CASSPTGNYGYTF. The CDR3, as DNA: TGTGCCAGCAGCCCCACAGGAAACTATGGCTACACCTTC.

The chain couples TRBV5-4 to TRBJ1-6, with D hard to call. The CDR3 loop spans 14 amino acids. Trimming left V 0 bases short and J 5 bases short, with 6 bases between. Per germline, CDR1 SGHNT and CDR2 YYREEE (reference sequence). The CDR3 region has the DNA TGTGCCAGCAGCTTGGGGCTGGATAATTCACCCCTCCACTTT. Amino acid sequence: CASSLGLDNSPLHF.

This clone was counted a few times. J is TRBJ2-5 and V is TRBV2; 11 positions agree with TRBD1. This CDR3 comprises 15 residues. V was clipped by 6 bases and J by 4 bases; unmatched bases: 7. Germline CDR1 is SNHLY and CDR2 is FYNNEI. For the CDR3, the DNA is TGTGCCAGCAGACGAGGGGACAGGGGGAGAGAGACCCAGTACTTC. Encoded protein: CASRRGDRGRETQYF.

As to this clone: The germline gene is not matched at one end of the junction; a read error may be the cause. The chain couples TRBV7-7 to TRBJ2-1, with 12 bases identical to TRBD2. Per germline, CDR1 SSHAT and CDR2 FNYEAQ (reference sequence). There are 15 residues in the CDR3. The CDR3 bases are TGTGCTAGCAGCCCTGGGACTAGCGGGTACAATGAGCAGTTCTTC. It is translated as CASSPGTSGYNEQFF. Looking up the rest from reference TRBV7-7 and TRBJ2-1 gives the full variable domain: GAGVSQSPRYKVTKRGQDVTLRCDPISSHATLYWYQQALGQGPEFLTYFNYEAQPDKSGLPSDRFSAERPEGSISTLTIQRTEQRDSAMYRCASSPGTSGYNEQFFGPGTRLTVL.

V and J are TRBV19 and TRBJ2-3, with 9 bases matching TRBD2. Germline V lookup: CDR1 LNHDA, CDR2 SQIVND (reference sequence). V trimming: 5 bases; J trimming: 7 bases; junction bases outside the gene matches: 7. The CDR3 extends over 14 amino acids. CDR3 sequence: CASSSAGGVNTQYF. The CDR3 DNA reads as TGTGCCAGTAGTTCAGCGGGGGGCGTAAATACGCAGTATTTT.

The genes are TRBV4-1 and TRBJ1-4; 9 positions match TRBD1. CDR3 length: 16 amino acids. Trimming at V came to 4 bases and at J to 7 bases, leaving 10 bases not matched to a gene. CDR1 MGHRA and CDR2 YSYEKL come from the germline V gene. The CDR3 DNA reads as TGCGCCAGCAGCCGAGCGGGACAGGGCCCGGGTGAAAAACTGTTTTTT. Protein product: CASSRAGQGPGEKLFF.

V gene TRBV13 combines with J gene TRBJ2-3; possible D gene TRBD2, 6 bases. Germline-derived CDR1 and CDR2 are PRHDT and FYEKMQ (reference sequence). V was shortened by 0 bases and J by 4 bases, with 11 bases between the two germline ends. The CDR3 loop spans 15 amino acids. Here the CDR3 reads CASSLGTSPADTQYF. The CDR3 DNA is TGTGCCAGCAGCTTAGGGACTAGTCCAGCAGATACGCAGTATTTT.

DNA for the CDR3: TGTGCCAGCAGTTACCAGGGGGCAAGGGCCCTTTACTCTGGGGCCAACGTCCTGACTTTC. This encodes CASSYQGARALYSGANVLTF. The chain links TRBV27 to TRBJ2-6; 8 bases are a match to TRBD1. The length of the CDR3 is 20 residues. Germline loops: CDR1 MNHEY, CDR2 SMNVEV (reference sequence). The trim removed 4 bases at V and 0 bases at J, leaving 14 bases unmatched.